One and the same sample provided the 28 T cell receptor beta chains below, sequenced in a study of response to subunit inactivated influenza vaccine. MiXCR was run by TCRdb on the RT-PCR reads, yielding one entry per CDR3 protein. Of hundreds of thousands of distinct CDR3 sequences listed, 15% to 18% are singletons. Sequencing used PBMCs from blood, obtained about 12 days after vaccination. The receptors shown here come from a man aged 50-60 years who received an inactivated influenza vaccine.

This clonotype was detected only a few times. The J gene is TRBJ2-2, the V gene TRBV27; no firm D call. This CDR3 is 15 amino acids long. The V and J ends lost 10 bases and 1 base respectively, with 16 bases between them. From germline, CDR1 is MNHEY and CDR2 SMNVEV (reference sequence). CDR3 protein: CAMTGCKGNTGELFF. The CDR3, as DNA: TGTGCCATGACCGGGTGTAAGGGGAACACCGGGGAGCTGTTTTTT.

The V gene is TRBV3-1, the J gene TRBJ2-7; D is possibly TRBD1 (7 bases). The CDR3 length is 20 residues. Trimming shortened V by 6 bases and J by 3 bases, and 33 bases separated the two germline ends. Germline V CDR1 and CDR2: LGHDT, YNNKEL (reference sequence). The CDR3, as DNA: TGTGCCAGCAGTCCCCTGTTATCCCCTGACCGACAGGGAGGTTTCTACGAGCAGTACTTC. This sequence encodes CASSPLLSPDRQGGFYEQYF.

This clonotype showed up just a few times. The chain combines TRBV11-2 with TRBJ2-7; possible D gene TRBD2, 6 bases. Trimming shortened V by 0 bases and J by 0 bases, and 6 bases separated the two germline ends. CDR1 and CDR2 from the germline V gene are SGHAT and FQNNGV. This CDR3 has 14 residues. The CDR3 DNA is TGTGCCAGCAGCTTAGAGGACTACTCCTACGAGCAGTACTTC. Its translation is CASSLEDYSYEQYF.

This clonotype was seen a handful of times. The chain joins TRBV6-1 to TRBJ1-5; D perhaps matches TRBD1 (5 bases). The CDR3 sequence is 15 residues long. Trimming stripped 6 bases from V and 3 bases from J, with 15 bases between. Germline V lookup: CDR1 MNHNS, CDR2 SASEGT. The CDR3 DNA reads as TGTGCCAGCAGAAGCGGGGCCTCGTACAATCAGCCCCAGCATTTT. This codes for CASRSGASYNQPQHF.

This clonotype was counted only a few times. The J gene is TRBJ2-7, the V gene TRBV12-3 or TRBV12-4, with D hard to call. Trimming took off 4 bases at V and 0 bases at J, with 10 bases between the two ends. The CDR3 loop spans 14 amino acids. DNA of the CDR3: TGTGCCAGCAGTTACGCAGGTCTCTCCTACGAGCAGTACTTC. This sequence encodes CASSYAGLSYEQYF.

At least ten counts were recorded for this clonotype. J is TRBJ2-3 and V is TRBV5-1; 7 nucleotides line up with TRBD1. The CDR3 has 15 amino acids. V lost 3 bases and J lost 0; bases outside the gene matches: 4. The germline gives CDR1 SGHRS, CDR2 YFSETQ. CDR3 sequence reads: CASSYGQDSTDTQYF. CDR3 nucleotides: TGCGCCAGCAGCTACGGACAGGATAGCACAGATACGCAGTATTTT.

The rearrangement joins TRBV2 to TRBJ2-1; D uncertain. The CDR3 sequence is 14 residues long. The germline V gene has CDR1 SNHLY and CDR2 FYNNEI. V was shortened by 2 bases and J by 2 bases, with 7 bases between the two germline ends. For the CDR3, the DNA is TGTGCCAGCAGTGAAAGGGTCCCCTACAATGAGCAGTTCTTC. Translation gives CASSERVPYNEQFF. Looking up the rest from reference TRBV2 and TRBJ2-1 gives the full variable domain: EPEVTQTPSHQVTQMGQEVILRCVPISNHLYFYWYRQILGQKVEFLVSFYNNEISEKSEIFDDQFSVERPDGSNFTLKIRSTKLEDSAMYFCASSERVPYNEQFFGPGTRLTVL.

This sequence joins TRBV4-1 and TRBJ1-2; 8 bases fit TRBD1. V shed 2 bases and J 8 bases; nucleotides not matched to a gene: 7. Germline V lookup: CDR1 MGHRA, CDR2 YSYEKL. This CDR3 comprises 14 residues. In nucleotides, the CDR3 is TGCGCCAGCAGCCAATACGGACAGGGTCGCGGCTACACCTTC. Translation gives CASSQYGQGRGYTF.

This clonotype was seen a handful of times. The junction shows a germline mismatch at one end, possibly a read error. The chain links TRBV6-5 to TRBJ2-1, with 13 bases fitting TRBD2. The germline gives CDR1 MNHEY, CDR2 SVGAGI. The CDR3 has 14 residues. CDR3 in DNA: TGTGCCAGCAGTTTTACTAGCGGGGGGGAAACACTAATCTTC. Amino acid sequence: CASSFTSGGETLIF.

This clonotype was seen only a few times. The V and J genes are TRBV4-1 and TRBJ1-1; D is unclear. V was pared by 1 base and J by 12 bases, with 21 bases between. Germline CDR1 reads MGHRA; CDR2 reads YSYEKL. The CDR3 is made up of 15 amino acids. Here the CDR3 DNA reads TGCGCCAGCAGCCAAGCGAGCCAACTCCTAGGCCGTCCTTTCTTT. It codes for CASSQASQLLGRPFF.

The genes are TRBV6-1 and TRBJ2-1, with 7 bases aligning to TRBD1. V trimming: 6 bases; J trimming: 9 bases; junction bases outside the gene matches: 11. Germline CDR1 is MNHNS and CDR2 is SASEGT. CDR3 length: 14 residues. The CDR3 DNA follows: TGTGCCAGCAGCCGATTACAGGGGCGCGGTGAGCAGTTCTTC. This sequence encodes CASSRLQGRGEQFF.

CDR3 region: CASSQPQVANEQFF. DNA of the CDR3: TGTGCCAGCAGCCAACCGCAGGTGGCCAATGAGCAGTTCTTC. The chain joins TRBV14 to TRBJ2-1, with unresolved D. The CDR3 runs to 14 residues. In germline, CDR1 is SGHDN, CDR2 FVKESK. The ends were cut back, 2 bases at V and 6 bases at J, with 11 bases in the middle.

The rearrangement links TRBV20-1 to TRBJ2-7; a weak D match, TRBD2 (5 bases). Per germline, CDR1 DFQATT and CDR2 SNEGSKA (reference sequence). This CDR3 has 14 residues. V was trimmed by 6 bases and J by 2 bases, leaving 17 bases between them. The CDR3 sequence is CSASSLANTYEQYF. CDR3 DNA: TGCAGTGCCTCCTCGCTAGCTAACACCTACGAGCAGTACTTC.

This clonotype has more than one count but fewer than ten. The chain carries TRBV9 and TRBJ2-5, with 9 bases aligning to TRBD1. Per the germline V gene, CDR1 is SGDLS and CDR2 is YYNGEE. The length of the CDR3 is 15 residues. V was clipped by 0 bases and J by 4 bases; unmatched bases: 4. The CDR3: CASSVDRGPRETQYF. Here the CDR3 DNA reads TGTGCCAGCAGCGTAGACAGGGGGCCTCGAGAGACCCAGTACTTC.

This clonotype occurred a few times. This sequence joins TRBV20-1 and TRBJ2-3; D uncertain. CDR1 is DFQATT and CDR2 is SNEGSKA in the germline V gene (reference sequence). The V end lost 6 bases, the J end lost 5 bases, and 12 bases lay between the germline ends. CDR3 length equals 12 residues. This chain's CDR3 is CSAHDHRDTQYF. CDR3 DNA: TGCAGTGCACACGACCACAGAGATACGCAGTATTTT.

This chain links TRBV3-1 with TRBJ2-7; D uncertain. V was cut by 0 bases and J by 2 bases, with 17 bases left in between. CDR3 length equals 17 residues. The germline V gene encodes CDR1 LGHDT and CDR2 YNNKEL (reference sequence). CDR3 sequence (DNA): TGTGCCAGCAGCCAAGACGCAGGACCCCAGAGAACCTACGAGCAGTACTTC. Its translation is CASSQDAGPQRTYEQYF.

This clonotype appeared many times. The V gene is TRBV7-2, the J gene TRBJ2-3; 7 bases agree with TRBD2. V gave up 5 bases and J gave up 7 bases; unmatched junction bases: 6. The germline gives CDR1 SGHTA, CDR2 FQGNSA. The length of the CDR3 is 13 residues. This CDR3 is CASSITGLNTQYF. The CDR3 DNA sequence: TGTGCCAGCAGCATCACGGGACTAAATACGCAGTATTTT.

The CDR3 DNA is TGTGCCAGCAGCATAGGCGGTATGTCCTCTCAGCCCCAGCATTTT. This encodes CASSIGGMSSQPQHF. The chain uses TRBV11-2 and TRBJ1-5; D is unresolved. V lost 5 bases and J 6 bases, leaving 17 bases between the germline ends. The CDR3 runs to 15 residues. CDR1 is SGHAT, CDR2 FQNNGV, per germline.

This clonotype was recorded a few times. The chain employs TRBV5-1 and TRBJ1-2, with TRBD1 as a possible D gene (5 bases). Per the germline V gene, CDR1 is SGHRS and CDR2 is YFSETQ. Deletions cut 4 bases from V and 7 bases from J, with 14 bases between. The CDR3 runs to 13 residues. CDR3 in amino acids: CASSPSGTVGYTF. The CDR3 coding sequence is TGCGCCAGCAGCCCATCCGGGACGGTTGGCTACACCTTC.

CDR3 nucleotide sequence: TGTGCTAGTGGTTTGGTATGGATAATCTGGTACCAAGAGACCCAGTACTTC. Protein: CASGLVWIIWYQETQYF. The V gene is TRBV12-5, the J gene TRBJ2-5; no definite D call. V shed 0 bases and J shed 0 bases, with 14 bases lying between them. The CDR3 contains 17 residues. Germline CDR1 LGHNT, CDR2 FRNRAP.

This clonotype was recorded a few times. The gene calls are TRBV29-1 and TRBJ2-2; 9 bases fit TRBD1. The CDR3 extends over 13 amino acids. Germline V CDR1 and CDR2: SQVTM, ANQGSEA. The ends lost 7 bases at V and 4 bases at J; junction bases unmatched: 4. CDR3 DNA: TGCAGCGGGGGACAGGGCTCCACCGGGGAGCTGTTTTTT. The encoded protein is CSGGQGSTGELFF.

The gene calls are TRBV5-1 and TRBJ1-3; D not certain. This CDR3 region has 12 residues. Germline CDR1 and CDR2: SGHRS and YFSETQ. Trimming removed 3 bases from V and 4 bases from J, with 5 bases in between. The CDR3, as DNA: TGCGCCAGCAGCTCGGACGGAAACACCATATATTTT. It yields the protein CASSSDGNTIYF.

Many counts were recorded for this clonotype. The genes are TRBV7-2 and TRBJ2-3, with a weak D call TRBD1 (6 bases). V gave up 4 bases and J gave up 2 bases, with 10 bases separating them. Germline CDR1 is SGHTA and CDR2 is FQGNSA. This CDR3 comprises 14 residues. CDR3 in amino acids: CASSSRTVTDTQYF. DNA of the CDR3: TGTGCCAGCAGCTCCAGGACAGTCACAGATACGCAGTATTTT.

This clonotype was seen only a few times. This sequence joins TRBV7-2 and TRBJ1-2; D is perhaps TRBD1 (6 bases). CDR3 length equals 14 residues. From germline, CDR1 is SGHTA and CDR2 FQGNSA. V dropped 5 bases and J dropped 8 bases, with 18 bases sitting between them. DNA of the CDR3: TGTGCCAGCAGCGATACCGGGACACTAGGAGGCTACACCTTC. Translation: CASSDTGTLGGYTF.

The sample holds a few counts of this clonotype. The V gene is TRBV6-1, the J gene TRBJ1-6; D gene uncertain. This CDR3 has 14 residues. The V end was cut by 6 bases, the J end by 3 bases, with 9 bases between. Germline V gene data show CDR1 as MNHNS and CDR2 as SASEGT. The CDR3 region has the DNA TGTGCCAGCAGCCTAAGTTTCTATAATTCACCCCTCCACTTT. Encoded protein: CASSLSFYNSPLHF.

This clonotype was seen many times. This chain uses TRBV29-1 with TRBJ2-1; either TRBD1 or TRBD2 may fit D (7 bases each). The germline CDR1 and CDR2 sequences are SQVTM and ANQGSEA. The CDR3 sequence is 16 residues long. CDR3 sequence reads: CSFGGETGRAYNEQFF. The CDR3 bases are TGCAGTTTTGGGGGGGAGACAGGGCGGGCATACAATGAGCAGTTCTTC.

The rearrangement links TRBV20-1 to TRBJ2-1; 8 bases are shared with TRBD1. CDR1 DFQATT and CDR2 SNEGSKA come from the germline V gene (reference sequence). This CDR3 contains 13 residues. V was pared by 3 bases and J by 7 bases, with 5 bases of the junction left unmatched. The CDR3 region is CSASAGGENEQFF. CDR3 bases: TGCAGTGCTAGCGCAGGGGGCGAAAATGAGCAGTTCTTC.

This clonotype has a count of ten or more. This chain connects TRBV7-9 to TRBJ2-3; either TRBD1 or TRBD2 may fit D (5 bases each). V lost 5 bases and J lost 6, with 12 bases in between. The CDR3 is 13 amino acids. The germline CDR1 and CDR2 sequences are SEHNR and FQNEAQ (reference sequence). CDR3 in amino acids: CASSAGTLDTQYF. The DNA of the CDR3 is TGTGCCAGCAGCGCCGGGACCCTGGATACGCAGTATTTT.